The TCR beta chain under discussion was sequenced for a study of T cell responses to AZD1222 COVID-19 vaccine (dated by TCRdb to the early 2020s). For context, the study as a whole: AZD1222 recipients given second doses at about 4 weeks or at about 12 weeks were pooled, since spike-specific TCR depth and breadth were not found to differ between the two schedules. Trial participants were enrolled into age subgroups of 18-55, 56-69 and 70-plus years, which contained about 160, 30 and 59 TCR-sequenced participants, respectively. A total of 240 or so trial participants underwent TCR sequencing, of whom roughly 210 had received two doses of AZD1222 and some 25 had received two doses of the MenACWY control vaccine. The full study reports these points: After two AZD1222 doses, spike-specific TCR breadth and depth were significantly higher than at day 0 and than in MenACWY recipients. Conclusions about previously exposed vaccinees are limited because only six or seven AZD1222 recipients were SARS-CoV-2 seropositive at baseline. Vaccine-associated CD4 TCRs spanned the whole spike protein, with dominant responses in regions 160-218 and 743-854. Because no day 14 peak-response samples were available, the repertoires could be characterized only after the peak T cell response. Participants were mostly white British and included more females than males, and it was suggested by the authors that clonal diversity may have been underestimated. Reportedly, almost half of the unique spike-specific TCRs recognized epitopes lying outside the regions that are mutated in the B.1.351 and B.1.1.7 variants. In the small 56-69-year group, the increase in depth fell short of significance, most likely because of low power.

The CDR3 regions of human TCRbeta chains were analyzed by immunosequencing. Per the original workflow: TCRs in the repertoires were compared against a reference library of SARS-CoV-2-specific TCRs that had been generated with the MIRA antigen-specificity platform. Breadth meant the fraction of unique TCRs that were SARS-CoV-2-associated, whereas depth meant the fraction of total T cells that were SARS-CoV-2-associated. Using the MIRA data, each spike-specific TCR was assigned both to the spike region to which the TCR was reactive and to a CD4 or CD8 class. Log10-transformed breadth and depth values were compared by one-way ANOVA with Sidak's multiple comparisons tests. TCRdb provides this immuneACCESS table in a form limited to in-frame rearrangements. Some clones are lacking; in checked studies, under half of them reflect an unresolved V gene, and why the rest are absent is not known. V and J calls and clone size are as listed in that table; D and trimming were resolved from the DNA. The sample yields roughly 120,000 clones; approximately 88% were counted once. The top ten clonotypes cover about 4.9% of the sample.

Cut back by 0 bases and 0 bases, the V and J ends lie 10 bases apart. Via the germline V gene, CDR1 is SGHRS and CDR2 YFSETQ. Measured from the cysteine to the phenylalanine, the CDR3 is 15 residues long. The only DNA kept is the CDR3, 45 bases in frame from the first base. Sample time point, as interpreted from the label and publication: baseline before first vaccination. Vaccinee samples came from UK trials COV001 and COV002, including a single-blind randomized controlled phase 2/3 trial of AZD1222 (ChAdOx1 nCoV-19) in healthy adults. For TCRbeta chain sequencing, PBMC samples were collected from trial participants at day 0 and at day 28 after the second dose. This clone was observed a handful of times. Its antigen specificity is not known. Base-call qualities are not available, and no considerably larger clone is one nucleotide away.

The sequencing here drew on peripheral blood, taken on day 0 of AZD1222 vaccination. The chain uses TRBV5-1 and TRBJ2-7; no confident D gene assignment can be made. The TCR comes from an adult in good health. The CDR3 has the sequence CASSLAGSDSYEQYF. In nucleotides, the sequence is TGCGCCAGCAGCTTGGCCGGGTCAGACTCCTACGAGCAGTACTTC.